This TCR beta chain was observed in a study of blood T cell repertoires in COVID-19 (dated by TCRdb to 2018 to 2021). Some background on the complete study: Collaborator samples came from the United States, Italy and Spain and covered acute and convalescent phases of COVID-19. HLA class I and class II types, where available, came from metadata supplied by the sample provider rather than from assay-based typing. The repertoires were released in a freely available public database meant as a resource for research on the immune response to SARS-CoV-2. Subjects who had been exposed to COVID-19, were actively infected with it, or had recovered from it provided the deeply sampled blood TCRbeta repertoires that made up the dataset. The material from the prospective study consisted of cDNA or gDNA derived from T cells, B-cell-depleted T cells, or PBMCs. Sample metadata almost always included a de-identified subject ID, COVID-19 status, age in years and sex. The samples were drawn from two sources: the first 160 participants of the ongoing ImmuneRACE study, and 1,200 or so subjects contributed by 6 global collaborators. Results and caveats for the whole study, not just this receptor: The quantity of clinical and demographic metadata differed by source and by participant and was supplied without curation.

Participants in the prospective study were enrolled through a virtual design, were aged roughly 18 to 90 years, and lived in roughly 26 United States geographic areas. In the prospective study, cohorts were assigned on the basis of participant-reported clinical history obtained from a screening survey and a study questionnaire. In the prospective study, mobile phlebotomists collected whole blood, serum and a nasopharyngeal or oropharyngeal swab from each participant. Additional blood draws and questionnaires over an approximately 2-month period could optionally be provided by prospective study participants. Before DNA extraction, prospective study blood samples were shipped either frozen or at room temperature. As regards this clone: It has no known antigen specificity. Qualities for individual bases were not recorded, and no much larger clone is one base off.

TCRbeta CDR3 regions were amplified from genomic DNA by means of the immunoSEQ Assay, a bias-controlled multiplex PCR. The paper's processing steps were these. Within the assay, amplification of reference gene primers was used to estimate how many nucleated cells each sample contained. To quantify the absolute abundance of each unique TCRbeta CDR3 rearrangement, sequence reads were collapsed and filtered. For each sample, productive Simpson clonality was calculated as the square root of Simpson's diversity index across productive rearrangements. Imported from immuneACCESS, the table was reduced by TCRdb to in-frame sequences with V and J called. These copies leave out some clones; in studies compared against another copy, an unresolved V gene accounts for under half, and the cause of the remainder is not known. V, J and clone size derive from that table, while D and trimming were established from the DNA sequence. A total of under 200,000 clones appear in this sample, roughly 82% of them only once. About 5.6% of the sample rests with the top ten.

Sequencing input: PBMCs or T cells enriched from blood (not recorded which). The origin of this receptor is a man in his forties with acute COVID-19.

The CDR3 reads CASSLMDSAWTEAFF. The nucleotides are TGTGCCAGCAGCTTGATGGACTCGGCGTGGACTGAAGCTTTCTTT. The chain employs TRBV5-5 and TRBJ1-1, with the identity of the D gene unclear. From a lookup of the germline V gene (reference sequence), CDR1 and CDR2 are SGHKS and YYEKEE. Including the terminal cysteine and phenylalanine, the CDR3 comprises 15 residues. Of all the DNA, just the CDR3 is kept, 45 bases in frame from base 1. V is shortened by 1 base, J by 5 bases, and the region joining them spans 15 bases.